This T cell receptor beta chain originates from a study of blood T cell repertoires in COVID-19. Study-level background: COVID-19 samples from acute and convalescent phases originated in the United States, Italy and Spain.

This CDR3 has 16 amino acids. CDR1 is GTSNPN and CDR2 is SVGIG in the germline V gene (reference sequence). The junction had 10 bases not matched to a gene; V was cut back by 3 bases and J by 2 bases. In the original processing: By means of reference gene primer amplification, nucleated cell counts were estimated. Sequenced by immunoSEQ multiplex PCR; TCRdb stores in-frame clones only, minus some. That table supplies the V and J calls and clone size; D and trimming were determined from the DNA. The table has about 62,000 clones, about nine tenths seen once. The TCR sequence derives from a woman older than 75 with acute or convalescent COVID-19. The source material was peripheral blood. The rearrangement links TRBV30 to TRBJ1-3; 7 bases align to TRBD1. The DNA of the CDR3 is TGTGCCTGGAGCAATCTCAGGGGGACCGCTGGAAACACCATATATTTT. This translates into CAWSNLRGTAGNTIYF.